Only one count was recorded for the clone carrying this T cell receptor beta chain. V was pared by 6 bases and J by 2 bases, with 17 bases between. Germline values: CDR1 SGHDN, CDR2 FVKESK. The CDR3 has 15 residues. This record comes from a study of blood T cell repertoires in COVID-19. Study information: From T cells, B-cell-depleted T cells, or PBMCs came the material, which was cDNA or gDNA.

Source study methods: The authors estimated nucleated cell counts from reference gene primer amplification. Only in-frame clones appear in the TCRdb table, and some are missing; sequencing was by immunoSEQ multiplex PCR. That table is the source of V, J and clone size, and D and trimming were worked out from the DNA. The profile shows tens of thousands of clones, around 72% of them singletons. The source material was peripheral blood. This chain joins TRBV14 and TRBJ2-7; possibly TRBD2 for D (7 bases). The receptor was derived from a human donor with active or convalescent COVID-19. The donor label of this sample is uncertain. This CDR3 reads CASSFAPGGPYEQYF. CDR3 bases: TGTGCCAGCAGTTTCGCCCCCGGGGGGCCCTACGAGCAGTACTTC.